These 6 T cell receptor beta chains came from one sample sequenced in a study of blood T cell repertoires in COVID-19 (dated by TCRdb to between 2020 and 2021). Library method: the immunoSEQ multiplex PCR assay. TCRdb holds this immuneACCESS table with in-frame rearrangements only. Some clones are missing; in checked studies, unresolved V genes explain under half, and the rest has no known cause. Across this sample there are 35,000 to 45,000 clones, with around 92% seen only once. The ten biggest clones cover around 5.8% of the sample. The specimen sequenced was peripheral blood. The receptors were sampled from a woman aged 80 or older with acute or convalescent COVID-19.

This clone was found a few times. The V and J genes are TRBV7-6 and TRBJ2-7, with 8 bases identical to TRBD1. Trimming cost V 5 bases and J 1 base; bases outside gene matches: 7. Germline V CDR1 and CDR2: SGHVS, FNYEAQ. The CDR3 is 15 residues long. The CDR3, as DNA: TGTGCCAGCAGCGACACCCGGGACAGGTCCTACGAGCAGTACTTC. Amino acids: CASSDTRDRSYEQYF.

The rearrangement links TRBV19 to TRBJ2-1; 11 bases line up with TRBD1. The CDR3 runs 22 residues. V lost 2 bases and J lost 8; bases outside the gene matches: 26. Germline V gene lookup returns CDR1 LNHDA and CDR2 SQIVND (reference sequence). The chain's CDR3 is CASSIYSYSGRDRGTARDEQFF. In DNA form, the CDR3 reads TGTGCCAGTAGTATATATAGTTATTCTGGTCGGGACAGGGGGACCGCTAGGGATGAGCAGTTCTTC.

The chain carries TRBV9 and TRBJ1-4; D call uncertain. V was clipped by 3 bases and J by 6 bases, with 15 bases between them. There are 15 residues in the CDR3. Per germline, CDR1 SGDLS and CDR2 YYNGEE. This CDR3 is CASSGPGSGYEKLFF. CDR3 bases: TGTGCCAGCAGCGGACCTGGGAGCGGATATGAAAAACTGTTTTTT. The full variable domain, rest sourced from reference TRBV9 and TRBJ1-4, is DSGVTQTPKHLITATGQRVTLRCSPRSGDLSVYWYQQSLDQGLQFLIQYYNGEERAKGNILERFSAQQFPDLHSELNLSSLELGDSALYFCASSGPGSGYEKLFFGSGTQLSVL.

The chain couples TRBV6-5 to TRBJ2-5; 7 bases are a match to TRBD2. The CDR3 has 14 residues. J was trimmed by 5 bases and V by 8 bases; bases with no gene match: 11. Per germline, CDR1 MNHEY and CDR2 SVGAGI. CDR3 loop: CASGRQRGSETQYF. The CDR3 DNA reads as TGTGCCAGCGGCCGCCAGCGGGGATCCGAGACCCAGTACTTC.

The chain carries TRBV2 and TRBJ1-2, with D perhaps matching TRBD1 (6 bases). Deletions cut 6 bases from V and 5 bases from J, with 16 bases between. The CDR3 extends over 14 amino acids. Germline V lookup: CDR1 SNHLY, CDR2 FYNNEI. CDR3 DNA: TGTGCCAGCAGCCGGGACAATGGTGCTTATGGCTACACCTTC. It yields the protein CASSRDNGAYGYTF. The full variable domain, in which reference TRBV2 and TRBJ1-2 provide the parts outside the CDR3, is EPEVTQTPSHQVTQMGQEVILRCVPISNHLYFYWYRQILGQKVEFLVSFYNNEISEKSEIFDDQFSVERPDGSNFTLKIRSTKLEDSAMYFCASSRDNGAYGYTFGSGTRLTVV.

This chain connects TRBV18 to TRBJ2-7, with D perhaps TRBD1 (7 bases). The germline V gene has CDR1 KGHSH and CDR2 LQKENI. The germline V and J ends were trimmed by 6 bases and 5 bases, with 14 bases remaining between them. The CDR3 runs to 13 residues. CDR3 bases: TGTGCCAGCTCCCCGGCAGGGGGGAACGAGCAGTACTTC. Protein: CASSPAGGNEQYF.